This T cell receptor (beta chain) was recorded in a study of cytomegalovirus exposure and HLA in healthy donors. Both 60 Vbeta primers and 13 Jbeta primers went into the PCR. Sequenced by immunoSEQ multiplex PCR; TCRdb stores in-frame clones only, minus some. The sample holds about 190,000 clones. For this clone: Its antigen is unknown.

Germline-derived CDR1 and CDR2 are SEHNR and FQNEAQ (reference sequence). The V end was cut by 5 bases, the J end by 6 bases, with 14 bases between. The CDR3 spans 13 residues. Study-wide findings and caveats: With high specificity and sensitivity, the classifier reportedly diagnosed cytomegalovirus status. A later analysis reportedly identified an Asian-associated ancestry cluster as carrying fewer N-insertions than the approximately 730-donor mean. Usually a TCR sequence was rare, but some public TCRs were found in many donors.

The sample taken for sequencing was PBMCs. This chain links TRBV7-9 with TRBJ2-7; possibly TRBD1 for D (5 bases). The sequence came from a young man in good health and CMV-seronegative. The CDR3 protein is CASSANGASEQYF. Here the CDR3 DNA reads TGTGCCAGCAGCGCGAATGGGGCCTCCGAGCAGTACTTC. The full variable domain, with the rest looked up from reference TRBV7-9 and TRBJ2-7, is DTGVSQNPRHKITKRGQNVTFRCDPISEHNRLYWYRQTLGQGPEFLTYFQNEAQLEKSRLLSDRFSAERPKGSFSTLEIQRTEQGDSAMYLCASSANGASEQYFGPGTRLTVT.